The subject of this entry is one T cell receptor beta chain. This record comes from a study of OX40 agonist ivuxolimab in advanced cancers. Trimming took off 7 bases at V and 0 bases at J, with 18 bases between the two ends. The CDR3 spans 17 residues. Germline loops: CDR1 ENHRY, CDR2 SYGVKD. Clones were sequenced by immunoSEQ multiplex PCR, and TCRdb holds only the in-frame ones, with some missing. The repertoire has about 80,000 clones, 84% of them found once; the top ten carry 20% to 25%. The V gene is TRBV10-3, the J gene TRBJ2-2; either TRBD1 or TRBD2 may fit D (5 bases each). The TCR originated in an adult with an advanced solid tumor such as melanoma, head and neck, liver or kidney cancer. This material consisted of CD4+ or CD8+ T cells sorted from blood, taken in a trial of the OX40 agonist ivuxolimab. CDR3 DNA sequence: TGTGCCATCAAAAAGGGCTCAGGGAGCTCGAACACCGGGGAGCTGTTTTTT. This codes for CAIKKGSGSSNTGELFF.